The clone carrying this T cell receptor (beta chain) was seen at least ten times. Its antigen is undetermined. From about 400 ng of RNA, a library with molecular barcoded alpha/delta and beta/gamma adaptors was made. TCRdb called the reads again in MiXCR, with one record for every CDR3 protein. The sample consists of roughly 68,000 distinct CDR3 sequences, approximately 15% of them appearing once. CDR3 length equals 14 residues. CDR1 MNHNS and CDR2 SASEGT come from the germline V gene. V lost 4 bases and J 1 base, leaving 7 bases between the germline ends. This record comes from a study of read filtering for tumor transcriptome and immune sequencing. Study context: Revised staging placed 8 patients in R-ISS I, roughly 16 in II, 6 or 7 in III. IR-seq gave about 3.5 to 10.27 million TCR reads per sample; RNA-seq gave roughly 80 to 1273.

Overall study findings and caveats: RNA-seq captured clonotypes less deeply and reliably than IR-seq. The sorted CD138-negative fraction was a mixed bone marrow immune population, not purified T cells.

Sequencing used a population of CD138-negative cells sorted from bone marrow. The rearrangement uses TRBV6-1 and TRBJ2-2; unclear D gene. This TCR derives from a donor at least 40 years old with multiple myeloma. The CDR3 sequence is CASSVTENTGELFF. The CDR3 region has the DNA TGTGCCAGCAGTGTAACGGAGAACACCGGGGAGCTGTTTTTT.